The 18 T cell receptor beta chains below were found in one sample sequenced in a study of cytomegalovirus exposure and HLA in healthy donors (dated by TCRdb to 2015 to 2018). The receptor library was made with the immunoSEQ multiplex PCR assay. For the multiplex PCR, a mixture combining 60 forward primers for TCR Vbeta segments and 13 reverse primers for TCR Jbeta segments was used. In its TCRdb copy, this immuneACCESS table keeps in-frame sequences only and misses some clones. Where compared with another copy, unresolved V genes explain less than half of these, and the others have no known cause. For this sample, the table gives about 170,000 clones. Together, the top ten hold around 0.79% of the sample. Material for sequencing was PBMCs. These receptors originate from a woman aged 18-29 years in good health and CMV-seropositive.

The gene calls are TRBV7-6 and TRBJ1-1; TRBD1 is a possible D gene (5 bases). The CDR3 totals 12 residues. V was clipped by 4 bases and J by 7 bases, with 10 bases between them. Germline V gene sequence: CDR1 SGHVS, CDR2 FNYEAQ. The chain's CDR3 is CASSSPDSEAFF. The DNA for the CDR3 is TGTGCCAGCAGCTCTCCAGACAGTGAAGCTTTCTTT.

The V gene is TRBV19, the J gene TRBJ1-4; 8 positions agree with TRBD1. This CDR3 has 15 residues. The junction had 9 bases not matched to a gene; V was cut back by 7 bases and J by 5 bases. Germline values: CDR1 LNHDA, CDR2 SQIVND (reference sequence). CDR3 residues: CASNPTGTGNEKLFF. The CDR3 coding sequence is TGTGCCAGTAATCCTACCGGGACAGGCAATGAAAAACTGTTTTTT.

The gene calls are TRBV5-1 and TRBJ2-3; TRBD2 matches at 10 bases. V lost 0 bases and J lost 4; bases outside the gene matches: 5. This CDR3 contains 16 residues. Germline CDR1 is SGHRS and CDR2 is YFSETQ. CDR3 region: CASSLVSGGAPDTQYF. CDR3 bases: TGCGCCAGCAGCTTGGTCAGCGGGGGGGCCCCAGATACGCAGTATTTT. Combining the CDR3 with reference TRBV5-1 and TRBJ2-3 gives the whole variable domain KAGVTQTPRYLIKTRGQQVTLSCSPISGHRSVSWYQQTPGQGLQFLFEYFSETQRNKGNFPGRFSGRQFSNSRSEMNVSTLELGDSALYLCASSLVSGGAPDTQYFGPGTRLTVL.

This chain connects TRBV7-9 to TRBJ2-3, with TRBD2 as a possible D gene (6 bases). V was pared by 8 bases and J by 3 bases, with 21 bases between. Germline CDR1 and CDR2: SEHNR and FQNEAQ (reference sequence). CDR3 length: 16 amino acids. The CDR3 DNA reads TGTGCCAGCTTCCCTTCTTCCGCGGGACTGACAGATACGCAGTATTTT. Protein: CASFPSSAGLTDTQYF.

The J gene is TRBJ1-5, the V gene TRBV7-2; TRBD1 aligns across 8 bases. Germline V gene lookup returns CDR1 SGHTA and CDR2 FQGNSA. V trimming: 7 bases; J trimming: 5 bases; junction bases outside the gene matches: 7. The CDR3 consists of 14 residues. CDR3 sequence: CASTTGQGDQPQHF. The CDR3 DNA sequence: TGTGCCAGCACCACCGGACAGGGCGATCAGCCCCAGCATTTT. Using reference TRBV7-2 and TRBJ1-5 for the parts outside the CDR3, the full variable domain is GAGVSQSPSNKVTEKGKDVELRCDPISGHTALYWYRQSLGQGLEFLIYFQGNSAPDKSGLPSDRFSAERTGGSVSTLTIQRTQQEDSAVYLCASTTGQGDQPQHFGDGTRLSIL.

This sequence joins TRBV6-1 and TRBJ2-7; a weak D match, TRBD1 (6 bases). Germline CDR1 and CDR2: MNHNS and SASEGT. This CDR3 comprises 16 residues. Trimming took off 3 bases at V and 6 bases at J, with 21 bases between the two ends. CDR3 nucleotide sequence: TGTGCCAGCAGTGACCTACAGGGACGTCGGAACCGCGAGCAGTACTTC. Its translation: CASSDLQGRRNREQYF.

The CDR3 region is CASSSPRDEQYF. Here the CDR3 DNA reads TGTGCCAGCAGCTCCCCCCGCGACGAGCAGTACTTC. V usage is TRBV5-4 and J usage is TRBJ2-7; D is unclear. Trimming cost V 3 bases and J 5 bases, with 9 bases left between them. The CDR3 is 12 amino acids. Germline CDR1 reads SGHNT; CDR2 reads YYREEE (reference sequence).

CDR3 sequence reads: CASSPQGGNQPQHF. Written as DNA, the CDR3 is TGTGCCAGCTCACCTCAGGGGGGCAATCAGCCCCAGCATTTT. This chain links TRBV18 with TRBJ1-5; 7 bases align to TRBD1. The CDR3 is 14 amino acids. The J segment lost 2 bases and the V segment lost 3 bases, leaving 1 base of the junction unmatched. Germline CDR1 KGHSH, CDR2 LQKENI.

V and J are TRBV30 and TRBJ2-2, with D uncertain. Trimming took off 3 bases at V and 6 bases at J, with 11 bases between the two ends. CDR1 is GTSNPN, CDR2 SVGIG, per germline (reference sequence). The CDR3 consists of 13 residues. In DNA, the CDR3 is TGTGCCTGGAGGGCAGGTCGACCCGGGGAGCTGTTTTTT. It specifies CAWRAGRPGELFF.

The chain recombines TRBV6-5 with TRBJ2-7; 10 bases align to TRBD1. The ends lost 6 bases at V and 1 base at J; junction bases unmatched: 6. CDR1 is MNHEY, CDR2 SVGAGI, per germline. The CDR3 extends over 15 amino acids. CDR3 sequence reads: CASSLGTGESYEQYF. DNA for the CDR3: TGTGCCAGCAGCCTCGGGACAGGGGAGTCCTACGAGCAGTACTTC.

The chain links TRBV27 to TRBJ1-2; TRBD1 matches 10 bases. Germline V gene lookup returns CDR1 MNHEY and CDR2 SMNVEV (reference sequence). CDR3 length: 15 amino acids. J lost 5 bases, V lost 3 bases, and 6 bases had no gene match. The CDR3 reads CASSFQTGGAYGYTF. DNA of the CDR3: TGTGCCAGCAGTTTTCAGACAGGGGGCGCGTATGGCTACACCTTC.

The V and J genes are TRBV2 and TRBJ2-1; 11 bases are a match to TRBD2. CDR1 SNHLY and CDR2 FYNNEI come from the germline V gene. J gave up 7 bases and V 2 bases, and 7 bases lay outside the gene matches. This CDR3 contains 16 residues. CDR3 region: CASSEIAGGPRNEQFF. In DNA form, the CDR3 reads TGTGCCAGCAGTGAAATAGCGGGGGGGCCAAGAAATGAGCAGTTCTTC.

The chain is built from TRBV19 and TRBJ1-5; D not resolved. Germline assignment: CDR1 LNHDA and CDR2 SQIVND (reference sequence). The CDR3 totals 13 residues. Trimming took 4 bases from V and 4 from J, leaving 8 bases between them. CDR3 bases: TGTGCCAGTAGTAGACTAGTTAATCAGCCCCAGCATTTT. Translating it yields CASSRLVNQPQHF.

The chain has TRBV5-1 and TRBJ2-5, with a tentative D call TRBD2 (6 bases). Germline V CDR1 and CDR2: SGHRS, YFSETQ. V lost 7 bases and J lost 5, with 24 bases in between. The CDR3 is 16 amino acids. The CDR3 bases are TGCGCCAGCGGACTTTTCGGCTGGGGGGAAATTGAGACCCAGTACTTC. Protein: CASGLFGWGEIETQYF.

The V call is TRBV16, the J call TRBJ1-5; 7 bases agree with TRBD1. V was pared by 4 bases and J by 5 bases, with 11 bases of the junction left unmatched. The CDR3 spans 16 residues. Germline lookup yields CDR1 KGHSY and CDR2 FQNENV. CDR3 bases: TGTGCCAGCAGCCGCCGACAGGGAGGTCGGGATCAGCCCCAGCATTTT. This gives the protein CASSRRQGGRDQPQHF.

This rearrangement joins TRBV6-1 to TRBJ1-3; 7 bases map to TRBD1. Germline values: CDR1 MNHNS, CDR2 SASEGT. The CDR3 runs 16 residues. With V trimmed by 1 base and J by 5 bases, 8 bases remained unmatched. The chain's CDR3 is CASSEDPGGSRNTIYF. The CDR3 bases are TGTGCCAGCAGTGAAGATCCAGGGGGAAGTAGAAACACCATATATTTT.

The V call is TRBV5-1, the J call TRBJ2-3; the match to TRBD1 covers 10 bases. Trimming took 2 bases from V and 3 from J; bases not matched to a gene: 3. Per germline, CDR1 SGHRS and CDR2 YFSETQ. The CDR3 spans 15 residues. CDR3 sequence: CASSFMGQGTDTQYF. The DNA for the CDR3 is TGCGCCAGCAGCTTTATGGGACAGGGGACAGATACGCAGTATTTT.

This sequence joins TRBV7-6 and TRBJ1-2, with 7 bases aligning to TRBD1. Germline values: CDR1 SGHVS, CDR2 FNYEAQ. Losses at the gene ends were 1 base for V and 1 base for J; bases not matched to a gene: 0. This CDR3 comprises 14 residues. The CDR3 bases are TGTGCCAGCAGCTTAGGGGACAGTAACTATGGCTACACCTTC. Translation: CASSLGDSNYGYTF.